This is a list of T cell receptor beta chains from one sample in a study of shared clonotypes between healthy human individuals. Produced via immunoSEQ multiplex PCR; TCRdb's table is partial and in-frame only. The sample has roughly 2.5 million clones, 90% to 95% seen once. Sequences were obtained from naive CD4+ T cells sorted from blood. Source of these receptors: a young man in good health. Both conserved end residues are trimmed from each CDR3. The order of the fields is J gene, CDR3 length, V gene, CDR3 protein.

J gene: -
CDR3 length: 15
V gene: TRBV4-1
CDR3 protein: ASSPGLAGGTAYEQY

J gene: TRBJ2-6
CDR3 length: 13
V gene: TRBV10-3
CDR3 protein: AITGNLLGANVLT

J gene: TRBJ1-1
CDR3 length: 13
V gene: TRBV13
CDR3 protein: ASSSRQGKNTEAF

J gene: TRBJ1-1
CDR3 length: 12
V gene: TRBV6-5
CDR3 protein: ASSGQGTNTEAF

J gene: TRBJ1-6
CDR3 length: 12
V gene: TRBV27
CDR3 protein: ASSPGIYNSPLH

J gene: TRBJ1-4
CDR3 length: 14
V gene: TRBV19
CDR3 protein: ASSNPAGPTNEKLF

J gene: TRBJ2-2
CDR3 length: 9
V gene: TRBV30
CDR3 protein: AWSVIGELF

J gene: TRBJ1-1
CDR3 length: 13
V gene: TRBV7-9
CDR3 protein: ASRNTVLGNTEAF

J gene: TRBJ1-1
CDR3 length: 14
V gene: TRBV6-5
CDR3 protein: ASSYSRLTGGTEAF

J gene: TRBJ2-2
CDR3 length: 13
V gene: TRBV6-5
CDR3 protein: ASRPTGANTGELF

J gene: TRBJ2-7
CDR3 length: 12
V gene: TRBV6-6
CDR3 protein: ASVPQRNRYEQY

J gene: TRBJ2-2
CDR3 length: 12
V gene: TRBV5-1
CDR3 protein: ASSGGQGTGELF

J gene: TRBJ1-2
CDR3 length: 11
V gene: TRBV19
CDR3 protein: ASLNRDNYGYT

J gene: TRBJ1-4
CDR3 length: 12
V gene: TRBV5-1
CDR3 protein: ASSSGQGGEKLF

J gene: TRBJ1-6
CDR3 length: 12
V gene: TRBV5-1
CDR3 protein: ASSLEGSNSPLH

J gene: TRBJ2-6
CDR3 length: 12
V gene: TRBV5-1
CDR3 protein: ASSDQTGANVLT

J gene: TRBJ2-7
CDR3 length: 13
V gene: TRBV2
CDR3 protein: ASSEGQGSTYEQY

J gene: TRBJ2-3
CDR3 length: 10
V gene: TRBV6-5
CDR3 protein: ASSSRGDTQY

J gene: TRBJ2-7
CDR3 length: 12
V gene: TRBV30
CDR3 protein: AWKGTSKGYEQY

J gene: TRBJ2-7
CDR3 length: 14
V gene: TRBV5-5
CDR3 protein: ASSLVPGQGPYEQY

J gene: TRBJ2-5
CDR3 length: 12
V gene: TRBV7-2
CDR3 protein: ASSSQGGPETQY

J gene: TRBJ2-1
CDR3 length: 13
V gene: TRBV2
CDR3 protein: ASSLEREIGGEQF

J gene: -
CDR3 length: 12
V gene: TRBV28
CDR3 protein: ASSVRAGSYEQY

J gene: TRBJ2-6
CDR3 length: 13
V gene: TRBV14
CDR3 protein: ASSQGGHGANVLT

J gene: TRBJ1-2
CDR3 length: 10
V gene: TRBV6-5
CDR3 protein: ASSPANYGYT

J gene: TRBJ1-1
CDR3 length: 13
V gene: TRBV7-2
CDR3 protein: ASSLGPGENTEAF

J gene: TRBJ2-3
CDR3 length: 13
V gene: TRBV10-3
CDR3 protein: AISIDGIPTDTQY

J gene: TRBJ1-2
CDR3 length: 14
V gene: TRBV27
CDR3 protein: ASSAEPGHLDYGYT